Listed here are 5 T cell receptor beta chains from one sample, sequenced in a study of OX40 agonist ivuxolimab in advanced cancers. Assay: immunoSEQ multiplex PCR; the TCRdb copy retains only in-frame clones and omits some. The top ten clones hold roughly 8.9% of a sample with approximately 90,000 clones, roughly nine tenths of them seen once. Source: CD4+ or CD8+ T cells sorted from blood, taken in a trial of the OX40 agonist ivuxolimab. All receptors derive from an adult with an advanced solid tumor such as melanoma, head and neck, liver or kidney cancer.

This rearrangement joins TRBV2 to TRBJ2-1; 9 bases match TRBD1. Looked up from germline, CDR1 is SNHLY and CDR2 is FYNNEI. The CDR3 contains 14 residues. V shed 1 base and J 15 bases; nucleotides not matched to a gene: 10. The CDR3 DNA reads TGTGCCAGCAGTGAAGGGATTGTACCGGGACAGGGGTTCTTC. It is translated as CASSEGIVPGQGFF.

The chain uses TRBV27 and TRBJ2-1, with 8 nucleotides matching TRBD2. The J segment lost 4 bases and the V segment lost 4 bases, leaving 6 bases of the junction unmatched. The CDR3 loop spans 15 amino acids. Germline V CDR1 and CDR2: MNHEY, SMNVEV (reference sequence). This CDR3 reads CASSSPSGGYNEQFF. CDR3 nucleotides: TGTGCCAGCAGTTCCCCGAGCGGGGGATACAATGAGCAGTTCTTC.

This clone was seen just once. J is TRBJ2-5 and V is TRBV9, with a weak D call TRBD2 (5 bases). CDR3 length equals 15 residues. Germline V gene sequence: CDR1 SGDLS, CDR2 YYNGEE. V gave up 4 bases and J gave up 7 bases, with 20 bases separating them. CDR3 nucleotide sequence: TGTGCCAGCAGCCCGGAACGGGGAGTAACTCGGACCCAGTACTTC. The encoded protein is CASSPERGVTRTQYF.

CDR3 residues: CASSYPGTSGYNEQFF. As DNA, the CDR3 is TGTGCCAGCAGTTACCCCGGGACTAGCGGTTACAATGAGCAGTTCTTC. This chain connects TRBV7-9 to TRBJ2-1, with 11 bases matching TRBD2. The CDR3 sequence is 16 residues long. V shed 6 bases, J shed 4 bases, and the junction held 8 bases outside the gene matches. The germline gives CDR1 SEHNR, CDR2 FQNEAQ (reference sequence).

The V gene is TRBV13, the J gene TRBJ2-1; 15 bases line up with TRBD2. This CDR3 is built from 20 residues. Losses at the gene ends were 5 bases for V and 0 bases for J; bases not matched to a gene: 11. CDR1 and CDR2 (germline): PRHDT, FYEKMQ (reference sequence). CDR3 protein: CASSHISGTSGGSSYNEQFF. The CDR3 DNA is TGTGCCAGCAGCCATATTTCCGGGACTAGCGGGGGGAGCTCCTACAATGAGCAGTTCTTC. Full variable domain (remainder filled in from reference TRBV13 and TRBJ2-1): AAGVIQSPRHLIKEKRETATLKCYPIPRHDTVYWYQQGPGQDPQFLISFYEKMQSDKGSIPDRFSAQQFSDYHSELNMSSLELGDSALYFCASSHISGTSGGSSYNEQFFGPGTRLTVL.